These 28 T cell receptor beta chains were all obtained from the same sample, sequenced in a study of shared clonotypes between healthy human individuals. The assay was immunoSEQ multiplex PCR, and TCRdb's table has in-frame clones only and misses some. The repertoire includes about 1,500,000 clones, around 97% of them detected once, and about 1% sits in the top ten. The sequenced material came from naive CD4+ T cells sorted from blood. Sample subset: CD45RA+ positively selected. These receptors were collected from a man younger than 40 in good health.

The V and J genes are TRBV6-4 and TRBJ2-7; 8 positions match TRBD2. The CDR3 totals 15 residues. The trim removed 8 bases at V and 2 bases at J, leaving 11 bases unmatched. The germline V gene has CDR1 MRHNA and CDR2 SNTAGT. The CDR3 spells CASSRSAGGTYEQYF. The CDR3 DNA sequence: TGTGCCAGCTCCCGGTCGGCGGGAGGTACCTACGAGCAGTACTTC.

This clone was picked up one time. The genes are TRBV7-8 and TRBJ1-5; D not certain. Germline CDR1 reads SGHVS; CDR2 reads FQNEAQ. V was clipped by 5 bases and J by 1 base, with 12 bases between them. The CDR3 extends over 15 amino acids. CDR3 in DNA: TGTGCCAGCAGCAGAGATGGTATCAGCAATCAGCCCCAGCATTTT. Residues: CASSRDGISNQPQHF.

The V call is TRBV25-1, the J call TRBJ1-1, with unresolved D. The CDR3 consists of 11 residues. Germline V gives CDR1 MGHDK, CDR2 SYGVNS. V lost 5 bases and J lost 3, with 4 bases in between. For the CDR3, the DNA is TGTGCCAGCAGTATATACACTGAAGCTTTCTTT. As protein: CASSIYTEAFF.

The chain combines TRBV18 with TRBJ1-1; TRBD1 aligns across 7 bases. The V segment lost 3 bases and the J segment 10 bases; nucleotides outside the gene matches: 14. Germline-derived CDR1 and CDR2 are KGHSH and LQKENI. There are 15 residues in the CDR3. CDR3 DNA sequence: TGTGCCAGCTCACCCGAGGCACAGGGGTCGGAGGGAGCTTTCTTT. Translating gives CASSPEAQGSEGAFF.

The chain joins TRBV11-2 to TRBJ2-1; TRBD1 agrees at 8 bases. V dropped 5 bases and J dropped 8; count of bases not matched to a gene: 17. This CDR3 comprises 17 residues. Germline V lookup: CDR1 SGHAT, CDR2 FQNNGV. DNA for the CDR3: TGTGCCAGCAGCCCCCAGCAACTTTGGACAGGGTTGGATGAGCAGTTCTTC. This encodes CASSPQQLWTGLDEQFF.

This sequence joins TRBV27 and TRBJ2-1; 16 nucleotides line up with TRBD2. CDR1 and CDR2 (germline): MNHEY, SMNVEV (reference sequence). The CDR3 runs 19 residues. J gave up 0 bases and V 5 bases, and 7 bases lay outside the gene matches. As DNA, the CDR3 is TGTGCCAGCAGTCCGGGACTAGCGGGAGGGATCAGCTCCTACAATGAGCAGTTCTTC. Translating gives CASSPGLAGGISSYNEQFF.

The rearrangement links TRBV5-1 to TRBJ2-2, with 7 bases matching TRBD2. After removal of 5 bases from V and 1 base from J, the junction contained 8 bases not matched to a gene. The germline V gene encodes CDR1 SGHRS and CDR2 YFSETQ. The CDR3 has 16 amino acids. The CDR3 DNA sequence: TGCGCCAGCAGAAAGTCTGCGGGGGTGAACACCGGGGAGCTGTTTTTT. As protein: CASRKSAGVNTGELFF.

This rearrangement joins TRBV5-8 to TRBJ2-7, with D perhaps matching TRBD1 (5 bases). Germline CDR1 reads SGHTS; CDR2 reads YDEGEE. The CDR3 covers 19 residues. V lost 0 bases, J lost 2 bases, and 24 bases lay in between. The CDR3 nucleotides are TGTGCCAGCAGCTTGGAGGGTACAGGTCAGATCGTAAGGACCTACGAGCAGTACTTC. It encodes CASSLEGTGQIVRTYEQYF.

To note about this clone: Other nucleotide sequences from this sample produce the same CDR3. Written as DNA, the CDR3 is TGCGCCAGCAGCTCCACAGGGACAGATACGCAGTATTTT. Translation gives CASSSTGTDTQYF. The chain combines TRBV5-1 with TRBJ2-3; weak D call: TRBD1 (6 bases). V dropped 3 bases and J dropped 3 bases, with 8 bases sitting between them. CDR3 length: 13 residues. From germline, CDR1 is SGHRS and CDR2 YFSETQ.

The chain is built from TRBV19 and TRBJ2-7; TRBD1 or TRBD2 may be the D gene (5 bases each). The CDR3 sequence is 14 residues long. V lost 5 bases and J 6 bases, leaving 17 bases between the germline ends. Germline assignment: CDR1 LNHDA and CDR2 SQIVND (reference sequence). CDR3 coding DNA: TGTGCCAGTAGTGCCCCGGGACGGGCCGGCGAGCAGTACTTC. Encoded protein: CASSAPGRAGEQYF.

This clone has just one count. The chain is built from TRBV18 and TRBJ1-1, with D perhaps TRBD1 (5 bases). Germline-derived CDR1 and CDR2 are KGHSH and LQKENI. This CDR3 has 14 residues. V was clipped by 4 bases and J by 2 bases, with 11 bases between them. The CDR3 is CASSRKGHNTEAFF. DNA of the CDR3: TGTGCCAGCTCACGTAAAGGACATAACACTGAAGCTTTCTTT.

The V call is TRBV5-5, the J call TRBJ1-1; D is ambiguous. Trimming removed 1 base from V and 4 bases from J, with 5 bases in between. Per germline, CDR1 SGHKS and CDR2 YYEKEE (reference sequence). This CDR3 region has 12 residues. CDR3 nucleotide sequence: TGTGCCAGCAGCTTGATGTTCACTGAAGCTTTCTTT. Its translation is CASSLMFTEAFF.

V gene TRBV5-8 combines with J gene TRBJ1-2; D unresolved. Trimming took off 0 bases at V and 2 bases at J, with 5 bases between the two ends. CDR3 length equals 13 residues. Looked up from germline, CDR1 is SGHTS and CDR2 is YDEGEE. CDR3 in DNA: TGTGCCAGCAGCTTGGCCTGGAACTATGGCTACACCTTC. Its protein is CASSLAWNYGYTF.

V usage is TRBV28 and J usage is TRBJ1-1; tentative D call: TRBD1 (6 bases). CDR1 MDHEN and CDR2 SYDVKM come from the germline V gene. Trimming removed 5 bases at V and 0 bases at J, with 13 bases between. This CDR3 contains 15 residues. The CDR3 nucleotides are TGTGCCAGCAGTCCCCCGGGACACTTGAACACTGAAGCTTTCTTT. It is translated as CASSPPGHLNTEAFF.

For this clone: Other nucleotide sequences in the sample specify the same CDR3. The chain employs TRBV2 and TRBJ2-2; possible D gene TRBD1, 5 bases. The germline V gene has CDR1 SNHLY and CDR2 FYNNEI. Between the trimmed V and J ends, which lost 6 bases and 3 bases, there was a span of 5 bases. The CDR3 extends over 12 amino acids. The CDR3 DNA is TGTGCCAGCAGCAGGGACACCGGGGAGCTGTTTTTT. Its translation: CASSRDTGELFF.

This chain joins TRBV6-1 and TRBJ1-2, with D possibly matching TRBD1 (5 bases). The V end lost 3 bases, the J end lost 4 bases, and 9 bases lay between the germline ends. Germline assignment: CDR1 MNHNS and CDR2 SASEGT. This CDR3 is built from 13 residues. In DNA, the CDR3 is TGTGCCAGCAGTGAGACAGTAAGCTATGGCTACACCTTC. This gives the protein CASSETVSYGYTF.

Notes on this clone: The same CDR3 is also encoded by other DNA sequences in this sample. This chain links TRBV2 with TRBJ2-7; no clear D. CDR3 length equals 11 residues. The V and J ends lost 5 bases and 4 bases respectively, with 6 bases between them. In germline, CDR1 is SNHLY, CDR2 FYNNEI. CDR3 bases: TGTGCCAGCAGTATTGGTTACGAGCAGTACTTC. It codes for CASSIGYEQYF.

This chain links TRBV21-1 with TRBJ2-7; the tabulated D call, TRBD2, remains unverified against the DNA. TRBV21-1 is shown as a pseudogene. The CDR3 is 17 residues long. CDR3 DNA: TGTGCCAGTGGGGGCTTCGCGGGAGGGCCCGTCATCCACGAGCAGTACTTC. This encodes CASGGFAGGPVIHEQYF.

J is TRBJ2-1 and V is TRBV7-9; TRBD2 aligns across 11 bases. The trim removed 5 bases at V and 10 bases at J, leaving 10 bases unmatched. CDR1 is SEHNR, CDR2 FQNEAQ, per germline (reference sequence). The CDR3 sequence is 15 residues long. The CDR3 region is CASSGGLAEFEEQFF. The CDR3 DNA sequence: TGTGCCAGCAGCGGGGGACTAGCGGAGTTCGAAGAGCAGTTCTTC.

The chain combines TRBV4-2 with TRBJ1-2, with 8 bases that match TRBD1. Germline V gene lookup returns CDR1 LGHNA and CDR2 YNFKEQ. The CDR3 length is 17 residues. The trim removed 1 base at V and 2 bases at J, leaving 9 bases unmatched. The CDR3 region has the DNA TGTGCCAGCAGCCAAGGCTTCCGGACAGGGCAAAACTATGGCTACACCTTC. Protein product: CASSQGFRTGQNYGYTF.

The chain is built from TRBV7-2 and TRBJ1-2; TRBD1 might be the D (5 bases). The germline V gene encodes CDR1 SGHTA and CDR2 FQGNSA. V was pared by 3 bases and J by 7 bases, with 15 bases between. This CDR3 spans 14 amino acids. CDR3 sequence: CASSFTGRVLGYTF. The DNA for the CDR3 is TGTGCCAGCAGCTTCACAGGACGGGTTCTTGGCTACACCTTC.

Turning to this clone: Other DNA variants within this sample encode the same CDR3. This chain uses TRBV9 with TRBJ2-5; no firm D call. Trimming stripped 0 bases from V and 3 bases from J, with 9 bases between. The length of the CDR3 is 14 residues. CDR1 SGDLS and CDR2 YYNGEE come from the germline V gene. For the CDR3, the DNA is TGTGCCAGCAGCGTAGGTGTCGGAGAAGAGACCCAGTACTTC. This gives the protein CASSVGVGEETQYF.

V usage is TRBV7-9 and J usage is TRBJ2-7, with TRBD2 as a possible D gene (6 bases). V was cut by 5 bases and J by 6 bases, with 17 bases left in between. CDR1 is SEHNR and CDR2 is FQNEAQ in the germline V gene (reference sequence). The CDR3 is 14 residues long. CDR3 sequence (DNA): TGTGCCAGCAGCGCGGGCGGGGCAAGCCCCGAGCAGTACTTC. It encodes CASSAGGASPEQYF.

The genes are TRBV5-6 and TRBJ2-6, with D possibly matching TRBD2 (6 bases). This CDR3 region has 19 residues. Germline V lookup: CDR1 SGHDT, CDR2 YYEEEE. V gave up 4 bases and J gave up 0 bases, with 20 bases separating them. The CDR3 coding sequence is TGTGCCAGCAGCCCCGAACTATTTAGCGGCAGCTCTGGGGCCAACGTCCTGACTTTC. Protein sequence: CASSPELFSGSSGANVLTF.

The chain joins TRBV5-1 to TRBJ2-2, with D unresolved. The CDR3 length is 14 residues. The germline CDR1 and CDR2 sequences are SGHRS and YFSETQ. Trimming removed 0 bases at V and 4 bases at J, with 7 bases between. The DNA for the CDR3 is TGCGCCAGCAGCTTGGTAGGGCCCACCGGGGAGCTGTTTTTT. This sequence encodes CASSLVGPTGELFF.

This chain uses TRBV29-1 with TRBJ2-7; perhaps TRBD1 as D (6 bases). Trimming left V 7 bases short and J 4 bases short, with 14 bases between. Germline loops: CDR1 SQVTM, CDR2 ANQGSEA. This CDR3 has 12 residues. This CDR3 reads CSANGTPYEQYF. The CDR3 DNA sequence: TGCAGCGCAAACGGGACACCATACGAGCAGTACTTC.

The chain links TRBV18 to TRBJ2-7; possibly TRBD1 or TRBD2 for D (6 bases each). Germline V CDR1 and CDR2: KGHSH, LQKENI. With 1 base removed from V and 4 bases from J, the gap between germline ends came to 11 bases. The CDR3 extends over 14 amino acids. The CDR3 loop reads CASSPLAGQYEQYF. The CDR3 DNA reads as TGTGCCAGCTCACCACTCGCGGGACAATACGAGCAGTACTTC.

The table lists this clone with a few counts. This chain joins TRBV7-8 and TRBJ2-2; 7 bases line up with TRBD1. After removal of 5 bases from V and 7 bases from J, the junction contained 10 bases not matched to a gene. Germline loops: CDR1 SGHVS, CDR2 FQNEAQ. CDR3 length equals 15 residues. For the CDR3, the DNA is TGTGCCAGCAGCCTCCGGGACAGAGGAGGCGGGGAGCTGTTTTTT. Amino acid sequence: CASSLRDRGGGELFF.